One and the same sample provided the 32 T cell receptor beta chains below, sequenced in a study of early T cells in non-severe SARS-CoV-2 infection. TCRdb processed the 5' RACE reads anew with MiXCR; each CDR3 protein has one entry. The table lists more than 20,000 distinct CDR3 sequences, roughly 4.1% of them singletons. The material sequenced was whole blood. The receptor set was obtained from an adult who was a healthcare worker with PCR-confirmed SARS-CoV-2 infection or an uninfected control (not recorded which).

This clonotype was recorded at least ten times. The chain couples TRBV27 to TRBJ2-3; tentative D call: TRBD2 (5 bases). Per the germline V gene, CDR1 is MNHEY and CDR2 is SMNVEV (reference sequence). Trimming shortened V by 7 bases and J by 0 bases, and 11 bases separated the two germline ends. The CDR3 sequence is 14 residues long. CDR3 DNA sequence: TGTGCCAGCACCTTAGGACTTAGCACAGATACGCAGTATTTT. Its protein product is CASTLGLSTDTQYF.

This clonotype was seen repeatedly, ten times or more. The gene calls are TRBV2 and TRBJ2-7, with 8 bases that match TRBD1. V shed 7 bases and J 5 bases; nucleotides not matched to a gene: 13. Germline CDR1 SNHLY, CDR2 FYNNEI. The CDR3 is 15 residues long. CDR3 protein: CASTLSETGDHEQYF. CDR3 in DNA: TGTGCCAGCACCCTATCGGAGACAGGGGACCACGAGCAGTACTTC.

There are many counts of this clonotype. This chain joins TRBV20-1 and TRBJ2-7; tentatively, D is TRBD1 (6 bases). The germline gives CDR1 DFQATT, CDR2 SNEGSKA (reference sequence). Trimming removed 7 bases at V and 2 bases at J, with 21 bases between. This CDR3 comprises 15 residues. CDR3 protein: CSVRAVRGFPYEQYF. The CDR3 nucleotides are TGCAGTGTAAGGGCAGTGAGGGGGTTCCCCTACGAGCAGTACTTC.

This clonotype has ten or more counts. The chain links TRBV5-5 to TRBJ2-1; D is ambiguous. CDR3 length: 14 amino acids. Per the germline V gene, CDR1 is SGHKS and CDR2 is YYEKEE (reference sequence). V gave up 0 bases and J gave up 7 bases, with 11 bases separating them. The CDR3 loop reads CASSLESALNEQFF. The DNA for the CDR3 is TGTGCCAGCAGCTTGGAATCGGCTCTTAATGAGCAGTTCTTC.

In its sample, this clonotype ranks as medium-sized. The V gene is TRBV7-3, the J gene TRBJ2-3; D might be TRBD2 (5 bases). The CDR3 loop spans 13 amino acids. Trimming took off 2 bases at V and 6 bases at J, with 9 bases between the two ends. Looked up from germline, CDR1 is SGHTA and CDR2 is FQGTGA. CDR3 nucleotides: TGTGCCAGCAGCTTACAACGGAGGGATACGCAGTATTTT. The encoded protein is CASSLQRRDTQYF. Full variable domain (missing parts from reference TRBV7-3 and TRBJ2-3): GAGVSQTPSNKVTEKGKYVELRCDPISGHTALYWYRQSLGQGPEFLIYFQGTGAADDSGLPNDRFFAVRPEGSVSTLKIQRTERGDSAVYLCASSLQRRDTQYFGPGTRLTVL.

In this sample, this clonotype turned up many times. The chain links TRBV2 to TRBJ1-1; possibly TRBD1 for D (5 bases). There are 14 residues in the CDR3. Between the trimmed V and J ends, which lost 6 bases and 1 base, there was a span of 12 bases. Germline lookup yields CDR1 SNHLY and CDR2 FYNNEI. The CDR3 reads CASRAGTANTEAFF. DNA of the CDR3: TGTGCCAGCAGGGCAGGGACCGCGAACACTGAAGCTTTCTTT.

This clonotype showed up just a few times. The V call is TRBV2, the J call TRBJ1-5; perhaps TRBD1 as D (6 bases). This CDR3 is 14 amino acids long. The germline V and J ends were trimmed by 8 bases and 0 bases, with 11 bases remaining between them. Germline CDR1 is SNHLY and CDR2 is FYNNEI. CDR3 in amino acids: CASRDNYSNQPQHF. The CDR3 nucleotides are TGTGCCAGCCGGGACAATTATAGCAATCAGCCCCAGCATTTT.

The rearrangement uses TRBV6-2 or TRBV6-3 and TRBJ2-3, with unresolved D. The V gene's germline CDR1 is MNHEY and CDR2 SVGEGT. The V end was cut by 5 bases, the J end by 0 bases, with 6 bases between. The CDR3 spans 13 residues. The CDR3 sequence: CASSPDSTDTQYF. As DNA, the CDR3 is TGTGCCAGCAGTCCGGACAGCACAGATACGCAGTATTTT.

The chain has TRBV28 and TRBJ2-1, with no clear D. The CDR3 contains 15 residues. CDR1 is MDHEN, CDR2 SYDVKM, per germline. Trimming removed 6 bases from V and 0 bases from J, with 12 bases in between. The CDR3 sequence is CASSFTLPSYNEQFF. CDR3 DNA sequence: TGTGCCAGCAGCTTTACCTTGCCCTCCTACAATGAGCAGTTCTTC.

This clonotype was detected ten times or more. V usage is TRBV19 and J usage is TRBJ2-3; 10 bases line up with TRBD2. CDR1 is LNHDA, CDR2 SQIVND, per germline (reference sequence). The CDR3 runs 16 residues. The J segment lost 5 bases and the V segment lost 6 bases, leaving 11 bases of the junction unmatched. CDR3 sequence: CASRKVAGGWQDTQYF. Written as DNA, the CDR3 is TGTGCCAGTAGAAAAGTAGCGGGAGGCTGGCAAGATACGCAGTATTTT.

This clonotype was seen many times. V is TRBV19 and J is TRBJ2-1; 12 positions agree with TRBD2. Germline CDR1 and CDR2: LNHDA and SQIVND (reference sequence). This CDR3 is built from 14 residues. V shed 9 bases and J 4 bases; nucleotides not matched to a gene: 4. This CDR3 reads CASETSGGYNEQFF. Here the CDR3 DNA reads TGTGCCAGCGAGACTAGCGGGGGATACAATGAGCAGTTCTTC.

At least ten counts were recorded for this clonotype. CDR3 DNA sequence: TGTGCCAGCTCACCAATGGACCGGGGAGAGCAGTACTTC. This sequence encodes CASSPMDRGEQYF. V is TRBV18 and J is TRBJ2-7; TRBD2 might be the D (5 bases). The V gene lost 2 bases and the J gene lost 7 bases, with 12 bases spanning the gap. CDR1 and CDR2 from the germline V gene are KGHSH and LQKENI. The CDR3 loop spans 13 amino acids.

This clonotype was seen ten or more times. This rearrangement joins TRBV12-3 or TRBV12-4 to TRBJ2-1; the match to TRBD2 covers 9 bases. The V and J ends lost 2 bases and 12 bases, in that order; junction bases with no gene match: 11. The CDR3 spans 15 residues. CDR3 DNA: TGTGCCAGCAGTTTAAGCTCTAGCGGGGTCCTTGGGCAGTTCTTC. Residues: CASSLSSSGVLGQFF.

The sample holds a few counts of this clonotype. The rearrangement joins TRBV5-1 to TRBJ2-3, with D uncertain. V dropped 4 bases and J dropped 4 bases, with 10 bases sitting between them. The CDR3 extends over 13 amino acids. CDR1 and CDR2 (germline): SGHRS, YFSETQ. In DNA, the CDR3 is TGCGCCAGCAGCCTCACAAGTGCAGATACGCAGTATTTT. It yields the protein CASSLTSADTQYF.

The chain recombines TRBV9 with TRBJ2-1; D ambiguous. Germline values: CDR1 SGDLS, CDR2 YYNGEE. V lost 2 bases, J lost 9 bases, and 15 bases lay in between. The CDR3 sequence is 14 residues long. The CDR3, as DNA: TGTGCCAGCAGCGTTGGTACTACCAACTTTGAGCAGTTCTTC. Its translation: CASSVGTTNFEQFF.

This clonotype appeared many times. The chain is built from TRBV2 and TRBJ1-5; TRBD1 agrees at 9 bases. The V gene's germline CDR1 is SNHLY and CDR2 FYNNEI. This CDR3 is 14 amino acids long. The V and J ends lost 10 bases and 4 bases, in that order; junction bases with no gene match: 8. CDR3 DNA: TGTGCCACCACGGACAGGGGAGGGAATCAGCCCCAGCATTTT. Translation: CATTDRGGNQPQHF.

This clonotype came up many times. The chain is built from TRBV7-6 and TRBJ2-3; TRBD1 agrees at 8 bases. In germline, CDR1 is SGHVS, CDR2 FNYEAQ. The length of the CDR3 is 16 residues. Trimming cost V 2 bases and J 0 bases; bases outside gene matches: 4. The CDR3 DNA reads as TGTGCCAGCAGCTTAAATCAGGGGGCAAGCACAGATACGCAGTATTTT. Translated, it gives CASSLNQGASTDTQYF.

This clonotype was seen repeatedly, ten times or more. The V call is TRBV11-3, the J call TRBJ2-5; D is unclear. The CDR3 totals 12 residues. Trimming took off 4 bases at V and 4 bases at J, with 7 bases between the two ends. The germline V gene has CDR1 SGHNT and CDR2 YENEEA. CDR3: CASSSTPETQYF. CDR3 nucleotides: TGTGCCAGCAGCTCTACCCCAGAGACCCAGTACTTC.

This clonotype counts as medium-sized. The chain carries TRBV5-5 and TRBJ2-1; no definite D call. The CDR3 has 15 amino acids. Germline lookup yields CDR1 SGHKS and CDR2 YYEKEE (reference sequence). Trimming took 4 bases from V and 10 from J, leaving 21 bases between them. CDR3 nucleotides: TGTGCCAGCAGCCTTCCACGCCCCCTCAATTGGGAGCAGTTCTTC. Translating gives CASSLPRPLNWEQFF.

This clonotype was observed many times. The CDR3 coding sequence is TGTGCCATCAGTGCACCGGGACTAGCGGGTACCCACCGGGAGACCCAGTACTTC. Encoded protein: CAISAPGLAGTHRETQYF. The chain uses TRBV10-3 and TRBJ2-5; TRBD2 agrees at 12 bases. From germline, CDR1 is ENHRY and CDR2 SYGVKD. CDR3 size: 18 residues. J gave up 5 bases and V 4 bases, and 14 bases lay outside the gene matches.

In its sample, this clonotype is medium-sized. This chain uses TRBV28 with TRBJ2-3; 10 bases are a match to TRBD2. Germline V gene sequence: CDR1 MDHEN, CDR2 SYDVKM. The CDR3 contains 13 residues. Losses at the gene ends were 5 bases for V and 5 bases for J; bases not matched to a gene: 1. CDR3: CASSLAGVDTQYF. CDR3 in DNA: TGTGCCAGCAGTCTAGCGGGAGTAGATACGCAGTATTTT.

This clonotype was observed many times. The chain couples TRBV29-1 to TRBJ2-7, with TRBD2 matching over 12 bases. The CDR3 has 14 amino acids. Trimming took 5 bases from V and 4 from J; bases not matched to a gene: 6. Looked up from germline, CDR1 is SQVTM and CDR2 is ANQGSEA. CDR3 sequence (DNA): TGCAGCGTTACCGGGACTAGCGGGTGGTACGAGCAGTACTTC. Residues: CSVTGTSGWYEQYF.

A few counts support this clonotype. The chain has TRBV28 and TRBJ2-4, with TRBD1 matching 7 bases. V was pared by 4 bases and J by 4 bases, with 10 bases of the junction left unmatched. The germline CDR1 and CDR2 sequences are MDHEN and SYDVKM. This CDR3 is built from 16 residues. This chain's CDR3 is CASSSLPGTVKNIQYF. CDR3 coding DNA: TGTGCCAGCAGTTCATTACCCGGGACAGTGAAAAACATTCAGTACTTC. Looking up the rest from reference TRBV28 and TRBJ2-4 gives the full variable domain: DVKVTQSSRYLVKRTGEKVFLECVQDMDHENMFWYRQDPGLGLRLIYFSYDVKMKEKGDIPEGYSVSREKKERFSLILESASTNQTSMYLCASSSLPGTVKNIQYFGAGTRLSVL.

This clonotype occurred many times. The chain is built from TRBV3-1 and TRBJ2-2; D is unresolved. Per the germline V gene, CDR1 is LGHDT and CDR2 is YNNKEL (reference sequence). The CDR3 is 15 amino acids. V shed 1 base and J shed 5 bases, with 11 bases lying between them. CDR3 sequence reads: CASSQAGHGTGELFF. The CDR3 coding sequence is TGTGCCAGCAGCCAAGCCGGGCATGGGACCGGGGAGCTGTTTTTT.

This clonotype was observed many times. The chain couples TRBV7-9 to TRBJ1-1; D remains ambiguous. Trimming pared 3 bases from V and 5 bases from J, leaving 7 bases between. The CDR3 consists of 12 residues. The germline V gene has CDR1 SEHNR and CDR2 FQNEAQ (reference sequence). The CDR3 is CASSFGATEAFF. As DNA, the CDR3 is TGTGCCAGCAGCTTTGGCGCAACTGAAGCTTTCTTT.

The table lists this clonotype with many counts. The V and J genes are TRBV19 and TRBJ2-2; either TRBD1 or TRBD2 may supply D (5 bases each). V was cut by 5 bases and J by 2 bases, with 12 bases left in between. The CDR3 totals 15 residues. Germline-derived CDR1 and CDR2 are LNHDA and SQIVND (reference sequence). The CDR3 protein is CASSQAGANTGELFF. CDR3 DNA sequence: TGTGCCAGTAGTCAGGCCGGGGCCAACACCGGGGAGCTGTTTTTT. Looking up the rest from reference TRBV19 and TRBJ2-2 gives the full variable domain: DGGITQSPKYLFRKEGQNVTLSCEQNLNHDAMYWYRQDPGQGLRLIYYSQIVNDFQKGDIAEGYSVSREKKESFPLTVTSAQKNPTAFYLCASSQAGANTGELFFGEGSRLTVL.

This clonotype was picked up many times. The gene calls are TRBV24-1 and TRBJ2-1; D not certain. Germline CDR1 KGHDR, CDR2 SFDVKD. V shed 3 bases and J shed 2 bases, with 13 bases lying between them. This CDR3 spans 16 amino acids. The CDR3 is CATSDTIGVPYNEQFF. CDR3 DNA sequence: TGTGCCACCAGTGATACTATAGGCGTTCCCTACAATGAGCAGTTCTTC.

V gene TRBV3-1 combines with J gene TRBJ2-7; D is perhaps TRBD1 (6 bases). The germline gives CDR1 LGHDT, CDR2 YNNKEL (reference sequence). There are 13 residues in the CDR3. V lost 4 bases to trimming and J lost 3 bases, with 10 bases between them. This chain's CDR3 is CASSRDNFYEQYF. For the CDR3, the DNA is TGTGCCAGCAGCCGGGACAATTTCTACGAGCAGTACTTC.

This clonotype was picked up many times. This chain joins TRBV15 and TRBJ2-2; 7 bases match TRBD2. The CDR3 has 17 amino acids. Trimming removed 8 bases from V and 8 bases from J; junction bases left unmatched: 20. The germline CDR1 and CDR2 sequences are LNHNV and YYDKDF (reference sequence). CDR3 region: CATSFPREGLSIGELFF. The DNA for the CDR3 is TGTGCCACCTCCTTTCCGAGGGAGGGCCTTTCTATAGGGGAGCTGTTTTTT.

This clonotype appeared many times. V gene TRBV7-9 combines with J gene TRBJ2-1; weak D call: TRBD2 (6 bases). Germline V gives CDR1 SEHNR, CDR2 FQNEAQ (reference sequence). The CDR3 is 15 amino acids. V lost 1 base and J lost 0, with 7 bases in between. This chain's CDR3 is CASSLGDFSYNEQFF. CDR3 in DNA: TGTGCCAGCAGCTTAGGGGACTTCTCCTACAATGAGCAGTTCTTC.

This clonotype was counted many times. V is TRBV27 and J is TRBJ2-5, with D possibly called TRBD1 or TRBD2 (5 bases each). This CDR3 comprises 12 residues. V was trimmed by 8 bases and J by 2 bases, leaving 9 bases between them. Germline V gene data show CDR1 as MNHEY and CDR2 as SMNVEV (reference sequence). The CDR3 is CASSGAQETQYF. CDR3 nucleotides: TGTGCCAGCTCCGGGGCACAAGAGACCCAGTACTTC.

This clonotype has a handful of counts. The gene calls are TRBV12-3 or TRBV12-4 and TRBJ2-1, with D uncertain. Trimming removed 6 bases at V and 0 bases at J, with 12 bases between. The CDR3 loop spans 15 amino acids. DNA of the CDR3: TGTGCCAGCAGCCCTCGGTTGAACTCCTACAATGAGCAGTTCTTC. Translating it yields CASSPRLNSYNEQFF.